This TCR beta chain derives from a study of T-cell memory formation after mild COVID-19 (dated by TCRdb to the early 2020s). Background for the entire study: TCR sequence clusters from the two donors were found to be largely donor specific. Longitudinal TCRalpha and TCRbeta repertoire sequencing tracked T-cell clones expanding and contracting after mild COVID-19 in a couple of donors. Two young, previously healthy adult volunteers made up the cohort, one male and one female. What the research found in general, with its limitations: Some responding clones were found in pre-infection memory, which suggests that pre-existing cross-reactive memory T cells took part in the SARS-CoV-2 response. SARS-CoV-2 specificity was not confirmed for the second-wave clones peaking on day 37. Clones that contracted from day 15 to 85 showed balanced CD4/CD8 phenotypes, whereas a second wave of clones that expanded from day 15 to 37 leaned towards CD4+. Contracting CD4+ clones turned up mainly in the CM and EM memory subsets, whereas EMRA was where CD8+ clones were enriched. The study covered only a couple of mild cases, and larger cohorts including severe cases with pre-infection samples were considered necessary.

This clonotype occurred a few times. This receptor's antigen is unknown. No base quality information exists; no much larger clone differs at one position. PBMCs were isolated by Ficoll-Paque density gradient centrifugation. For sequencing, an Illumina NovaSeq 6000 was employed. cDNA libraries for TCRalpha and TCRbeta were prepared by 5'RACE using constant-segment primers, with sample barcodes and unique molecular identifiers added. Trizol reagent was used to extract RNA from every sample. Library amplification was performed in two PCR steps, and a second sample barcode and Illumina TruSeq adapters were introduced in the second step. The libraries were sequenced on an Illumina NovaSeq using 2 x 150 bp paired-end reads. The authors' pipeline ran thus. With migec v1.2.7, reads were demultiplexed and then collapsed into UMI-guided consensus sequences. Using mixcr v2.1.11, UMI consensuses were aligned to TRA and TRB V and J templates and then assembled into clonotypes. Clonotypes were classified as expanded or contracted when called significant by both edgeR and NoisET, with noise models trained on biological replicates. edgeR calls used a false discovery rate-adjusted p below 0.01 and a log2 fold-change threshold of 1. As an exploratory analysis of dynamics, PCA with hierarchical clustering was applied to max-normalized trajectories of the 1000 most abundant clonotypes. Separately sequenced CD4+ and CD8+ repertoires were used to assign the CD4 or CD8 phenotype of responding clones. The public reads were quality trimmed at Q25 with fastp and then assembled into clones with MiXCR by TCRdb, keeping productive beta chains. Under each unique CDR3 protein, matching rows form one entry showing the most common genes and DNA. These V and J calls originate from TCRdb's pipeline instead of the authors' own analysis. The sample includes fewer than 350,000 distinct CDR3 sequences, with 15% to 20% observed a single time. The ten largest account for 20% to 25% of the sample.

Sequences SGHDT (CDR1) and YYEEEE (CDR2) are obtained from the germline V gene. The CDR3 measures 15 amino acids from cysteine to phenylalanine. Only the CDR3 DNA stays, 45 bases, in frame from base 1. V ends up 4 bases short and J 0 bases short, with an unmatched junction base count of 3. Rearrangement joined TRBV5-6 to TRBJ2-7, and TRBD1 aligns with 11 junction nucleotides. The source is a man aged 18 to 30 who had mild COVID-19 (a few samples of this study predate the infection). The sample titles of this study are shuffled in the database, so cell type and time point are left out; the donor was told from shared clones. Sequencing input: PBMCs or a T cell subset sorted from them (not recorded which). Here is the DNA: TGTGCCAGCAGCCCGGACAGGGGGCTCTCCTACGAGCAGTACTTC. It codes for CASSPDRGLSYEQYF. Outside the CDR3, residues come from the reference TRBV5-6 and TRBJ2-7 proteins, so the full variable domain is: DAGVTQSPTHLIKTRGQQVTLRCSPKSGHDTVSWYQQALGQGPQFIFQYYEEEERQRGNFPDRFSGHQFPNYSSELNVNALLLGDSALYLCASSPDRGLSYEQYFGPGTRLTVT.